These 19 T cell receptor beta chains share one sample of origin, sequenced in a study of OX40 agonist ivuxolimab in advanced cancers. Clones were read by immunoSEQ multiplex PCR, and TCRdb kept only the in-frame ones, dropping some. The table shows almost 85,000 clones, with approximately 89% occurring only once. Here the sequenced sample was CD4+ or CD8+ T cells sorted from blood, taken in a trial of the OX40 agonist ivuxolimab. Receptors originate from an adult with an advanced solid tumor such as melanoma, head and neck, liver or kidney cancer.

This chain connects TRBV2 to TRBJ2-3; D is unresolved. The CDR3 has 12 amino acids. Germline V lookup: CDR1 SNHLY, CDR2 FYNNEI. Trimming removed 2 bases at V and 3 bases at J, with 3 bases between. CDR3 residues: CASSERTDTQYF. The CDR3 DNA reads as TGTGCCAGCAGTGAAAGGACAGATACGCAGTATTTT.

V is TRBV5-4 and J is TRBJ1-2, with TRBD1 identical over 8 bases. The CDR3 extends over 12 amino acids. Germline V gene sequence: CDR1 SGHNT, CDR2 YYREEE (reference sequence). The V gene end was trimmed by 5 bases and the J gene end by 8 bases; junction bases not matched to a gene: 5. In DNA form, the CDR3 reads TGTGCCAGCAGAAGGACAGGGAAGGGCTACACCTTC. It is translated as CASRRTGKGYTF.

The chain combines TRBV4-3 with TRBJ2-2; 10 nucleotides align to TRBD2. Germline CDR1 reads LGHNA; CDR2 reads YSLEER. With 2 bases clipped from V and 3 bases from J, the junction kept 9 bases outside the gene matches. The CDR3 runs 18 residues. Here the CDR3 reads CASSQRLAGYGDTGELFF. The CDR3, as DNA: TGCGCCAGCAGCCAACGACTAGCGGGTTATGGTGACACCGGGGAGCTGTTTTTT.

This chain connects TRBV9 to TRBJ1-4; TRBD1 matches at 7 bases. The trim removed 3 bases at V and 3 bases at J, leaving 2 bases unmatched. Germline CDR1 reads SGDLS; CDR2 reads YYNGEE. The CDR3 covers 14 residues. CDR3 sequence: CASSEGQPNEKLFF. As DNA, the CDR3 is TGTGCCAGCAGCGAGGGACAGCCTAATGAAAAACTGTTTTTT. Variable domain in full (rest from reference TRBV9 and TRBJ1-4): DSGVTQTPKHLITATGQRVTLRCSPRSGDLSVYWYQQSLDQGLQFLIQYYNGEERAKGNILERFSAQQFPDLHSELNLSSLELGDSALYFCASSEGQPNEKLFFGSGTQLSVL.

The chain has TRBV28 and TRBJ2-7; no reliable D call. The germline gives CDR1 MDHEN, CDR2 SYDVKM. The germline V and J ends were trimmed by 6 bases and 2 bases, with 14 bases remaining between them. The CDR3 has 14 residues. DNA of the CDR3: TGTGCCAGCAGCCTAGTTCCTACGACCTACGAGCAGTACTTC. Its translation is CASSLVPTTYEQYF.

This chain uses TRBV28 with TRBJ2-1; TRBD1 aligns across 11 bases. The CDR3 length is 13 residues. Per germline, CDR1 MDHEN and CDR2 SYDVKM. The CDR3 sequence: CAYGTGGWNEQFF. The CDR3 bases are TGTGCTTATGGGACAGGGGGTTGGAATGAGCAGTTCTTC.

The chain carries TRBV6-6 and TRBJ2-1; TRBD1 or TRBD2 may be the D gene (5 bases each). The CDR3 has 13 amino acids. The germline gives CDR1 MNHNY, CDR2 SVGAGI (reference sequence). V lost 7 bases, J lost 3 bases, and 10 bases lay in between. CDR3 nucleotide sequence: TGTGCCAGCACGAGGGGACGCTACAATGAGCAGTTCTTC. As protein: CASTRGRYNEQFF.

This clone has just one count. The CDR3 here is CASSLRLAGVREQFF. In DNA, the CDR3 is TGTGCCAGCAGCTTACGTCTAGCGGGAGTCCGTGAGCAGTTCTTC. V gene TRBV11-2 combines with J gene TRBJ2-1; 10 bases agree with TRBD2. There are 15 residues in the CDR3. The V segment lost 2 bases and the J segment 9 bases; nucleotides outside the gene matches: 7. Germline CDR1 and CDR2: SGHAT and FQNNGV.

The genes are TRBV7-2 and TRBJ2-1; no definite D call. With 3 bases removed from V and 15 bases from J, the gap between germline ends came to 12 bases. The CDR3 consists of 11 residues. Germline CDR1 SGHTA, CDR2 FQGNSA. This CDR3 is CASSFLSGRFF. The CDR3 DNA reads TGTGCCAGCAGCTTTCTTTCGGGTCGGTTCTTC.

This chain links TRBV7-3 with TRBJ2-3; 10 bases match TRBD2. Losses at the gene ends were 2 bases for V and 7 bases for J; bases not matched to a gene: 6. The length of the CDR3 is 15 residues. The germline CDR1 and CDR2 sequences are SGHTA and FQGTGA. CDR3 coding DNA: TGTGCCAGCAGCTTAGTAGCGGGGGGTCCGAATACGCAGTATTTT. Amino acid sequence: CASSLVAGGPNTQYF.

The CDR3 bases are TGTGCCAGCAGCTTGGGGACAGGGTATAACCAGCCCCAGCATTTT. Its protein product is CASSLGTGYNQPQHF. This sequence joins TRBV5-4 and TRBJ1-5; TRBD1 aligns across 8 bases. Trimming took 0 bases from V and 7 from J; bases not matched to a gene: 6. This CDR3 is 15 amino acids long. Germline-derived CDR1 and CDR2 are SGHNT and YYREEE (reference sequence).

The genes are TRBV6-1 and TRBJ1-4; TRBD1 matches at 7 bases. In germline, CDR1 is MNHNS, CDR2 SASEGT. V lost 7 bases, J lost 8 bases, and 10 bases stayed unmatched. The CDR3 runs 14 residues. DNA of the CDR3: TGTGCCAGCACCGAACCGGGACAGAAAGAAAAACTGTTTTTT. This translates into CASTEPGQKEKLFF.

This chain joins TRBV5-6 and TRBJ1-4; D is possibly TRBD1 (6 bases). Germline CDR1 and CDR2: SGHDT and YYEEEE. Deletions cut 4 bases from V and 5 bases from J, with 15 bases between. The CDR3 runs to 15 residues. In DNA form, the CDR3 reads TGTGCCAGCAGCACATTAGGGGGGTCCAATGAAAAACTGTTTTTT. Amino acids: CASSTLGGSNEKLFF.

The CDR3 sequence is CASSLDGSSTDTQYF. For the CDR3, the DNA is TGTGCCAGCAGCCTAGACGGGTCTAGCACAGATACGCAGTATTTT. J is TRBJ2-3 and V is TRBV7-2; D is ambiguous. The CDR3 loop spans 15 amino acids. Germline CDR1 and CDR2: SGHTA and FQGNSA. V lost 5 bases, J lost 0 bases, and 12 bases lay in between.

The chain links TRBV5-1 to TRBJ1-1; D ambiguous. V lost 3 bases and J 3 bases, leaving 9 bases between the germline ends. Germline CDR1 reads SGHRS; CDR2 reads YFSETQ. The CDR3 is 13 residues long. The CDR3 reads CASSWETDTEAFF. The CDR3 bases are TGCGCCAGCAGCTGGGAAACTGACACTGAAGCTTTCTTT.

The CDR3 sequence: CASSDRVGETQYF. Written as DNA, the CDR3 is TGCGCCAGCAGTGACAGGGTAGGAGAGACCCAGTACTTC. The rearrangement uses TRBV10-1 and TRBJ2-5; tentatively, D is TRBD1 (5 bases). The CDR3 is made up of 13 amino acids. The germline CDR1 and CDR2 sequences are WNHNN and SYGVQD (reference sequence). With 3 bases removed from V and 4 bases from J, the gap between germline ends came to 9 bases.

This rearrangement joins TRBV2 to TRBJ1-5; 7 positions agree with TRBD1. V was clipped by 7 bases and J by 4 bases; unmatched bases: 7. This CDR3 has 14 amino acids. CDR1 is SNHLY, CDR2 FYNNEI, per germline. CDR3 sequence: CASKLGTVNQPQHF. The CDR3 DNA sequence: TGTGCCAGCAAGTTGGGGACAGTAAATCAGCCCCAGCATTTT.

The V and J genes are TRBV23-1 and TRBJ1-6, with TRBD1 matching over 9 bases. TRBV23-1 is sorted into the ORF group, with uncertain function. The CDR3 sequence is 16 residues long. The J segment lost 10 bases and the V segment lost 3 bases, leaving 10 bases of the junction unmatched. CDR3 in DNA: TGCGCCAGCAGTCACCGCGACAGGGGGAGAAGCTCACCCCTCCACTTT. Amino acids: CASSHRDRGRSSPLHF.

CDR3 DNA sequence: TGTGCCAGCACCCTGGGGGTAGCGGGAGACGCTGATACGCAGTATTTT. This codes for CASTLGVAGDADTQYF. The chain has TRBV12-1 and TRBJ2-3; the listed D gene, TRBD2, was not tested against the DNA. TRBV12-1 is a pseudogene. The CDR3 spans 16 residues.